A single sample gave rise to the 18 T cell receptor beta chains below, sequenced in a study of blood T cells in healthy people across ages. A second PCR, run for roughly 7 to 12 cycles, used a sample-barcoded 5' primer plus a J-beta primer mix. TCRdb ran MiXCR on the 5' RACE reads and lists one entry per CDR3 protein. This sample has about 800,000 distinct CDR3 sequences, with 25% found just once. The same sample was also used in a study of T cells of mothers and their children.

The sample consisted of blood. The origin of the receptors is a boy aged 5-17 years in good health.

This clonotype was observed a few times. The chain couples TRBV4-3 to TRBJ2-1, with 8 bases identical to TRBD2. The CDR3 sequence is 18 residues long. V was pared by 0 bases and J by 2 bases, with 9 bases of the junction left unmatched. From germline, CDR1 is LGHNA and CDR2 YSLEER. As DNA, the CDR3 is TGCGCCAGCAGCCAAGATAGAGTAGCGGGACCACCCTACAATGAGCAGTTCTTC. Translating it yields CASSQDRVAGPPYNEQFF.

In its sample, this clonotype was seen a few times. The gene calls are TRBV7-9 and TRBJ2-7; TRBD2 might be the D (6 bases). Germline V lookup: CDR1 SEHNR, CDR2 FQNEAQ (reference sequence). CDR3 size: 14 residues. Trimming removed 4 bases at V and 0 bases at J, with 10 bases between. The CDR3 nucleotides read TGTGCCAGCAGCTCTAGGGACTTCTCCTACGAGCAGTACTTC. As protein: CASSSRDFSYEQYF.

V is TRBV6-5 and J is TRBJ2-5; perhaps TRBD1 as D (6 bases). The tail of the sequence fits TRBJ2-7 better, so the J call may be wrong. This CDR3 spans 14 amino acids. Germline CDR1 MNHEY, CDR2 SVGAGI. The CDR3 DNA is TGTGCCAGCAGTTACGCTGACAGGACCTACGAGCAGTACTTC. Translating gives CASSYADRTYEQYF.

This rearrangement joins TRBV29-1 to TRBJ2-3; 10 bases fit TRBD1. CDR1 is SQVTM and CDR2 is ANQGSEA in the germline V gene. The CDR3 contains 11 residues. Trimming cost V 7 bases and J 5 bases; bases outside gene matches: 0. In DNA form, the CDR3 reads TGCAGCGGGACAGGGGGAGATACGCAGTATTTT. Its translation is CSGTGGDTQYF.

The chain uses TRBV25-1 and TRBJ2-6, with TRBD1 identical over 8 bases. V dropped 1 base and J dropped 0; count of bases not matched to a gene: 8. The CDR3 runs to 19 residues. The germline V gene has CDR1 MGHDK and CDR2 SYGVNS. The CDR3 protein is CASSELRGQGSSGANVLTF. The DNA of the CDR3 is TGTGCCAGCAGTGAATTAAGAGGACAGGGTTCCTCTGGGGCCAACGTCCTGACTTTC.

The CDR3 DNA follows: TGTGCCAGCAGGCAACAGAGCAGGGCCACTGAAGCTTTCTTT. Translating gives CASRQQSRATEAFF. This sequence joins TRBV2 and TRBJ1-1; D might be TRBD1 (5 bases). Germline CDR1 and CDR2: SNHLY and FYNNEI. The CDR3 runs to 14 residues. V was pared by 6 bases and J by 4 bases, with 15 bases between.

This clonotype has a count of ten or more. The rearrangement joins TRBV12-3 or TRBV12-4 to TRBJ1-4, with a possible D match to TRBD1 (6 bases). Trimming took 5 bases from V and 5 from J, leaving 15 bases between them. The CDR3 totals 15 residues. CDR3 protein: CASSRMTGSNEKLFF. In DNA, the CDR3 is TGTGCCAGCAGTCGCATGACAGGTTCAAATGAAAAACTGTTTTTT.

This clonotype came up a few times. The chain is built from TRBV20-1 and TRBJ2-4; D is undetermined. Trimming stripped 3 bases from V and 0 bases from J, with 12 bases between. The germline CDR1 and CDR2 sequences are DFQATT and SNEGSKA (reference sequence). This CDR3 region has 15 residues. CDR3 amino acids: CSASLETLAKNIQYF. The CDR3 coding sequence is TGCAGTGCTAGTCTGGAAACGCTAGCCAAAAACATTCAGTACTTC.

This clonotype has more than one count but fewer than ten. This sequence joins TRBV29-1 and TRBJ2-1, with D perhaps given as TRBD1 or TRBD2 (6 bases each). The V end lost 3 bases, the J end lost 4 bases, and 16 bases lay between the germline ends. Germline CDR1 SQVTM, CDR2 ANQGSEA. CDR3 length: 15 amino acids. As DNA, the CDR3 is TGCAGCGTTGACCTAAGGGGGGTAGGGTACAATGAGCAGTTCTTC. Its translation: CSVDLRGVGYNEQFF.

This sequence joins TRBV4-1 and TRBJ2-1, with 10 nucleotides matching TRBD2. The CDR3 covers 14 residues. V lost 0 bases and J lost 15; bases outside the gene matches: 8. Germline V gene sequence: CDR1 MGHRA, CDR2 YSYEKL. The CDR3 coding sequence is TGCGCCAGCAGCCAAGATAGCGGGGGGCTCATCCGGTTCTTC. The encoded protein is CASSQDSGGLIRFF.

The J gene is TRBJ2-3, the V gene TRBV5-1, with D maybe TRBD2 (6 bases). The germline V and J ends were trimmed by 1 base and 4 bases, with 16 bases remaining between them. The CDR3 has 16 amino acids. CDR1 is SGHRS, CDR2 YFSETQ, per germline. The CDR3 bases are TGCGCCAGCAGCTTGTCTTATCTGCGGGACTCAGATACGCAGTATTTT. This gives the protein CASSLSYLRDSDTQYF.

The V and J genes are TRBV11-1 and TRBJ2-5, with 7 positions matching TRBD1. V lost 1 base, J lost 1 base, and 6 bases stayed unmatched. The CDR3 loop spans 16 amino acids. Germline CDR1 is SGHAT and CDR2 is FQDESV (reference sequence). This CDR3 is CASSLGNRGRQETQYF. Here the CDR3 DNA reads TGTGCCAGCAGCTTAGGCAACAGGGGACGCCAAGAGACCCAGTACTTC.

Worth noting for this clonotype: Germline and junction disagree at one end, which may indicate a read error. This chain connects TRBV6-6 to TRBJ1-4; possible D gene TRBD1, 5 bases. Looked up from germline, CDR1 is MNHNY and CDR2 is SVGAGI (reference sequence). The length of the CDR3 is 14 residues. CDR3 protein: CATYVSGASEKLFF. CDR3 sequence (DNA): TGTGCCACCTACGTCTCCGGGGCGAGCGAAAAGCTGTTTTTT.

The rearrangement joins TRBV19 to TRBJ1-1, with D unresolved. The V and J ends lost 7 bases and 5 bases respectively, with 14 bases between them. The germline gives CDR1 LNHDA, CDR2 SQIVND (reference sequence). The length of the CDR3 is 13 residues. CDR3 amino acids: CASTPGPRTEAFF. The CDR3 DNA follows: TGTGCCAGTACGCCTGGTCCGCGGACTGAAGCTTTCTTT.

This clonotype showed up just a few times. The conserved final phenylalanine or tryptophan is absent from the CDR3, which likely points to a read error. The chain links TRBV4-3 to TRBJ1-1; maybe TRBD1 (5 bases). Trimming took off 0 bases at V and 5 bases at J, with 13 bases between the two ends. Germline V gives CDR1 LGHNA, CDR2 YSLEER. The CDR3 is made up of 15 amino acids. The CDR3 nucleotides read TGCGCCAGCAGCCAAGATCGGGGGGTCGTGACTGAAGCTTTCCTT. It encodes CASSQDRGVVTEAFL.

The chain combines TRBV6-2 or TRBV6-3 with TRBJ2-7; D is unclear. Germline assignment: CDR1 MNHEY and CDR2 SVGEGT. The CDR3 contains 12 residues. V was pared by 8 bases and J by 3 bases, with 11 bases between. CDR3 sequence (DNA): TGTGCCAGCGCGGCTAGTTACTACGAGCAGTACTTC. Residues: CASAASYYEQYF.

This clonotype was detected once. The chain recombines TRBV5-1 with TRBJ2-7; TRBD2 matches 13 bases. The CDR3 has 15 amino acids. V shed 4 bases, J shed 1 base, and the junction held 2 bases outside the gene matches. CDR1 and CDR2 from the germline V gene are SGHRS and YFSETQ. CDR3: CASSKLAGGSYEQYF. DNA for the CDR3: TGCGCCAGCAGCAAACTAGCGGGGGGGTCCTACGAGCAGTACTTC.

This chain connects TRBV6-5 to TRBJ2-7, with 10 bases matching TRBD1. With 6 bases clipped from V and 3 bases from J, the junction kept 8 bases outside the gene matches. Germline-derived CDR1 and CDR2 are MNHEY and SVGAGI. The CDR3 is 15 amino acids. The CDR3 spells CASRLRDRGIYEQYF. The CDR3 nucleotides are TGTGCCAGCAGACTCCGGGACAGGGGAATCTACGAGCAGTACTTC.